One and the same sample provided the 15 T cell receptor beta chains below, sequenced in a study of T cells after yellow fever vaccination. TCRdb reanalysed the 5' RACE reads using MiXCR and keeps one entry per CDR3 protein. The top ten clones hold under 20% of a sample with 320,000 or so distinct CDR3 sequences, approximately 8% of them seen once. The sequenced sample was PBMCs, obtained about 41 days after the first yellow fever vaccination. These receptor sequences come from a man between 18 and 35 years old who received the YFV17D yellow fever vaccine.

V is TRBV12-3 or TRBV12-4 and J is TRBJ1-2, with a tentative D call TRBD1 (5 bases). This CDR3 region has 15 residues. The V and J ends lost 5 bases and 6 bases respectively, with 19 bases between them. The CDR3 here is CASSLMGRAGHGYTF. The CDR3, as DNA: TGTGCCAGCAGTCTCATGGGTAGGGCAGGGCATGGCTACACCTTC.

This clonotype has only a few counts. The rearrangement joins TRBV11-2 to TRBJ2-7; D possibly corresponds to TRBD2 (7 bases). The germline CDR1 and CDR2 sequences are SGHAT and FQNNGV. V lost 6 bases to trimming and J lost 6 bases, with 30 bases between them. This CDR3 contains 18 residues. CDR3 bases: TGTGCCAGCAGGGTAGGGGCGTGGGGGGGCCTCCGGGAGTCCGAGCAGTACTTC. Translating gives CASRVGAWGGLRESEQYF.

This clonotype was found a few times. This CDR3 is CASSPSSRVGAEAFF. CDR3 DNA: TGCGCCAGCAGCCCGTCGAGCCGGGTGGGGGCTGAAGCTTTCTTT. This chain joins TRBV5-1 and TRBJ1-1; a weak D match, TRBD1 (5 bases). CDR3 length equals 15 residues. V was cut by 4 bases and J by 6 bases, with 19 bases left in between. Germline V gives CDR1 SGHRS, CDR2 YFSETQ.

This rearrangement joins TRBV5-1 to TRBJ2-3; D uncertain. The CDR3 runs 15 residues. Germline V gene data show CDR1 as SGHRS and CDR2 as YFSETQ. Trimming removed 0 bases from V and 0 bases from J, with 8 bases in between. The CDR3 sequence: CASSLGRTSTDTQYF. The CDR3 DNA is TGCGCCAGCAGCTTGGGACGGACCAGCACAGATACGCAGTATTTT.

The chain employs TRBV7-2 and TRBJ1-6; D is possibly TRBD1 (6 bases). The germline V and J ends were trimmed by 4 bases and 6 bases, with 16 bases remaining between them. Germline V lookup: CDR1 SGHTA, CDR2 FQGNSA. There are 16 residues in the CDR3. CDR3 nucleotide sequence: TGTGCCAGCAGCTCCCCCCCGGACAGATTTAATTCACCCCTCCACTTT. Its protein product is CASSSPPDRFNSPLHF.

This clonotype came up a few times. This chain links TRBV6-1 with TRBJ1-1; 10 bases agree with TRBD1. The CDR3 totals 16 residues. J gave up 4 bases and V 6 bases, and 11 bases lay outside the gene matches. Germline CDR1 reads MNHNS; CDR2 reads SASEGT. The CDR3 here is CASSLGQGGVGTEAFF. CDR3 nucleotide sequence: TGTGCCAGCAGCCTCGGACAGGGGGGGGTTGGCACTGAAGCTTTCTTT.

The chain is built from TRBV5-1 and TRBJ2-2, with D tentatively TRBD1 (6 bases). The ends were cut back, 2 bases at V and 6 bases at J, with 8 bases in the middle. Germline V gene lookup returns CDR1 SGHRS and CDR2 YFSETQ. The CDR3 is 13 residues long. Written as DNA, the CDR3 is TGCGCCAGCAGCTTCGGACAGTCCGGGGAGCTGTTTTTT. Its translation is CASSFGQSGELFF.

This clonotype was seen a few times. The chain carries TRBV7-9 and TRBJ2-1; D unresolved. V lost 1 base, J lost 6 bases, and 7 bases lay in between. This CDR3 has 13 residues. Germline V lookup: CDR1 SEHNR, CDR2 FQNEAQ (reference sequence). The CDR3 nucleotides are TGTGCCAGCAGCTTAGTCCTGGGCAATGAGCAGTTCTTC. Translated: CASSLVLGNEQFF.

This clonotype was seen only a few times. The chain recombines TRBV7-2 with TRBJ1-2; weak D call: TRBD1 (5 bases). Germline CDR1 SGHTA, CDR2 FQGNSA. The CDR3 length is 14 residues. Between the trimmed V and J ends, which lost 4 bases and 8 bases, there was a span of 17 bases. The CDR3 reads CASSSYLTDRGYTF. The CDR3 DNA sequence: TGTGCCAGCAGCTCATATCTGACAGATCGCGGCTACACCTTC.

The table lists this clonotype with many counts. The chain employs TRBV11-2 and TRBJ2-3, with TRBD2 matching over 9 bases. Trimming took 2 bases from V and 4 from J; bases not matched to a gene: 13. Germline CDR1 reads SGHAT; CDR2 reads FQNNGV. The CDR3 is made up of 18 amino acids. This CDR3 reads CASSLRGRGGRRSDTQYF. CDR3 DNA: TGTGCCAGCAGCTTAAGGGGGCGGGGGGGCCGAAGATCAGATACGCAGTATTTT.

This clonotype was observed a few times. The V call is TRBV4-1, the J call TRBJ2-1; TRBD1 matches at 12 bases. Germline trimming cut 2 bases from V and 0 bases from J; bases unmatched to any gene: 11. The CDR3 is 20 residues long. Germline-derived CDR1 and CDR2 are MGHRA and YSYEKL. The CDR3 nucleotides read TGCGCCAGCAGCCAAAAGGGACAGGGGGCAACCAGGAGCTCCTACAATGAGCAGTTCTTC. This gives the protein CASSQKGQGATRSSYNEQFF.

This clonotype was recorded a few times. V usage is TRBV6-1 and J usage is TRBJ1-5; 7 bases are a match to TRBD1. Germline-derived CDR1 and CDR2 are MNHNS and SASEGT. V trimming: 8 bases; J trimming: 6 bases; junction bases outside the gene matches: 16. This CDR3 contains 16 residues. The CDR3 DNA sequence: TGTGCCAGCGCAGACAGGGTGGTTTATTACGGTCAGCCCCAGCATTTT. Its translation is CASADRVVYYGQPQHF.

V gene TRBV20-1 combines with J gene TRBJ2-1, with D possibly called TRBD1 or TRBD2 (6 bases each). V lost 4 bases and J 6 bases, leaving 16 bases between the germline ends. The CDR3 totals 14 residues. The germline gives CDR1 DFQATT, CDR2 SNEGSKA (reference sequence). CDR3 sequence (DNA): TGCAGTGCTATGGTGGGGGGCGAGGGCAATGAGCAGTTCTTC. The encoded protein is CSAMVGGEGNEQFF.

This clonotype has just a few counts. The genes are TRBV24-1 and TRBJ2-1, with 14 bases lining up with TRBD2. V was pared by 5 bases and J by 4 bases, with 15 bases of the junction left unmatched. The germline V gene encodes CDR1 KGHDR and CDR2 SFDVKD. The CDR3 has 20 residues. CDR3 sequence: CATSAPGLAGGRIYYNEQFF. CDR3 in DNA: TGTGCCACCAGTGCCCCCGGACTAGCGGGGGGTAGAATTTATTACAATGAGCAGTTCTTC.

The rearrangement links TRBV24-1 to TRBJ2-1, with 8 bases that match TRBD2. Germline loops: CDR1 KGHDR, CDR2 SFDVKD. V was clipped by 5 bases and J by 3 bases; unmatched bases: 11. The CDR3 has 17 residues. The CDR3 loop reads CATSGDGGASDYNEQFF. In DNA form, the CDR3 reads TGTGCCACCAGTGGGGACGGGGGGGCCTCAGACTACAATGAGCAGTTCTTC.